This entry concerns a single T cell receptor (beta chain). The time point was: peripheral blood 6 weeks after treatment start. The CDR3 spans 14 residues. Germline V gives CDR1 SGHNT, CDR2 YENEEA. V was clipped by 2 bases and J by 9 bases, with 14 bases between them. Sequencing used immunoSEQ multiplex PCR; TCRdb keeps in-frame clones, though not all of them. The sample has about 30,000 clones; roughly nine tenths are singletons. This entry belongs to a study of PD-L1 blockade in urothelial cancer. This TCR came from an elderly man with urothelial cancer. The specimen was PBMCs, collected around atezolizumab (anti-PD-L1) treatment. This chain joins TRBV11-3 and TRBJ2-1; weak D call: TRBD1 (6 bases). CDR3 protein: CASSLLGAPSEQFF. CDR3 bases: TGTGCCAGCAGCTTATTGGGGGCCCCCAGTGAGCAGTTCTTC.